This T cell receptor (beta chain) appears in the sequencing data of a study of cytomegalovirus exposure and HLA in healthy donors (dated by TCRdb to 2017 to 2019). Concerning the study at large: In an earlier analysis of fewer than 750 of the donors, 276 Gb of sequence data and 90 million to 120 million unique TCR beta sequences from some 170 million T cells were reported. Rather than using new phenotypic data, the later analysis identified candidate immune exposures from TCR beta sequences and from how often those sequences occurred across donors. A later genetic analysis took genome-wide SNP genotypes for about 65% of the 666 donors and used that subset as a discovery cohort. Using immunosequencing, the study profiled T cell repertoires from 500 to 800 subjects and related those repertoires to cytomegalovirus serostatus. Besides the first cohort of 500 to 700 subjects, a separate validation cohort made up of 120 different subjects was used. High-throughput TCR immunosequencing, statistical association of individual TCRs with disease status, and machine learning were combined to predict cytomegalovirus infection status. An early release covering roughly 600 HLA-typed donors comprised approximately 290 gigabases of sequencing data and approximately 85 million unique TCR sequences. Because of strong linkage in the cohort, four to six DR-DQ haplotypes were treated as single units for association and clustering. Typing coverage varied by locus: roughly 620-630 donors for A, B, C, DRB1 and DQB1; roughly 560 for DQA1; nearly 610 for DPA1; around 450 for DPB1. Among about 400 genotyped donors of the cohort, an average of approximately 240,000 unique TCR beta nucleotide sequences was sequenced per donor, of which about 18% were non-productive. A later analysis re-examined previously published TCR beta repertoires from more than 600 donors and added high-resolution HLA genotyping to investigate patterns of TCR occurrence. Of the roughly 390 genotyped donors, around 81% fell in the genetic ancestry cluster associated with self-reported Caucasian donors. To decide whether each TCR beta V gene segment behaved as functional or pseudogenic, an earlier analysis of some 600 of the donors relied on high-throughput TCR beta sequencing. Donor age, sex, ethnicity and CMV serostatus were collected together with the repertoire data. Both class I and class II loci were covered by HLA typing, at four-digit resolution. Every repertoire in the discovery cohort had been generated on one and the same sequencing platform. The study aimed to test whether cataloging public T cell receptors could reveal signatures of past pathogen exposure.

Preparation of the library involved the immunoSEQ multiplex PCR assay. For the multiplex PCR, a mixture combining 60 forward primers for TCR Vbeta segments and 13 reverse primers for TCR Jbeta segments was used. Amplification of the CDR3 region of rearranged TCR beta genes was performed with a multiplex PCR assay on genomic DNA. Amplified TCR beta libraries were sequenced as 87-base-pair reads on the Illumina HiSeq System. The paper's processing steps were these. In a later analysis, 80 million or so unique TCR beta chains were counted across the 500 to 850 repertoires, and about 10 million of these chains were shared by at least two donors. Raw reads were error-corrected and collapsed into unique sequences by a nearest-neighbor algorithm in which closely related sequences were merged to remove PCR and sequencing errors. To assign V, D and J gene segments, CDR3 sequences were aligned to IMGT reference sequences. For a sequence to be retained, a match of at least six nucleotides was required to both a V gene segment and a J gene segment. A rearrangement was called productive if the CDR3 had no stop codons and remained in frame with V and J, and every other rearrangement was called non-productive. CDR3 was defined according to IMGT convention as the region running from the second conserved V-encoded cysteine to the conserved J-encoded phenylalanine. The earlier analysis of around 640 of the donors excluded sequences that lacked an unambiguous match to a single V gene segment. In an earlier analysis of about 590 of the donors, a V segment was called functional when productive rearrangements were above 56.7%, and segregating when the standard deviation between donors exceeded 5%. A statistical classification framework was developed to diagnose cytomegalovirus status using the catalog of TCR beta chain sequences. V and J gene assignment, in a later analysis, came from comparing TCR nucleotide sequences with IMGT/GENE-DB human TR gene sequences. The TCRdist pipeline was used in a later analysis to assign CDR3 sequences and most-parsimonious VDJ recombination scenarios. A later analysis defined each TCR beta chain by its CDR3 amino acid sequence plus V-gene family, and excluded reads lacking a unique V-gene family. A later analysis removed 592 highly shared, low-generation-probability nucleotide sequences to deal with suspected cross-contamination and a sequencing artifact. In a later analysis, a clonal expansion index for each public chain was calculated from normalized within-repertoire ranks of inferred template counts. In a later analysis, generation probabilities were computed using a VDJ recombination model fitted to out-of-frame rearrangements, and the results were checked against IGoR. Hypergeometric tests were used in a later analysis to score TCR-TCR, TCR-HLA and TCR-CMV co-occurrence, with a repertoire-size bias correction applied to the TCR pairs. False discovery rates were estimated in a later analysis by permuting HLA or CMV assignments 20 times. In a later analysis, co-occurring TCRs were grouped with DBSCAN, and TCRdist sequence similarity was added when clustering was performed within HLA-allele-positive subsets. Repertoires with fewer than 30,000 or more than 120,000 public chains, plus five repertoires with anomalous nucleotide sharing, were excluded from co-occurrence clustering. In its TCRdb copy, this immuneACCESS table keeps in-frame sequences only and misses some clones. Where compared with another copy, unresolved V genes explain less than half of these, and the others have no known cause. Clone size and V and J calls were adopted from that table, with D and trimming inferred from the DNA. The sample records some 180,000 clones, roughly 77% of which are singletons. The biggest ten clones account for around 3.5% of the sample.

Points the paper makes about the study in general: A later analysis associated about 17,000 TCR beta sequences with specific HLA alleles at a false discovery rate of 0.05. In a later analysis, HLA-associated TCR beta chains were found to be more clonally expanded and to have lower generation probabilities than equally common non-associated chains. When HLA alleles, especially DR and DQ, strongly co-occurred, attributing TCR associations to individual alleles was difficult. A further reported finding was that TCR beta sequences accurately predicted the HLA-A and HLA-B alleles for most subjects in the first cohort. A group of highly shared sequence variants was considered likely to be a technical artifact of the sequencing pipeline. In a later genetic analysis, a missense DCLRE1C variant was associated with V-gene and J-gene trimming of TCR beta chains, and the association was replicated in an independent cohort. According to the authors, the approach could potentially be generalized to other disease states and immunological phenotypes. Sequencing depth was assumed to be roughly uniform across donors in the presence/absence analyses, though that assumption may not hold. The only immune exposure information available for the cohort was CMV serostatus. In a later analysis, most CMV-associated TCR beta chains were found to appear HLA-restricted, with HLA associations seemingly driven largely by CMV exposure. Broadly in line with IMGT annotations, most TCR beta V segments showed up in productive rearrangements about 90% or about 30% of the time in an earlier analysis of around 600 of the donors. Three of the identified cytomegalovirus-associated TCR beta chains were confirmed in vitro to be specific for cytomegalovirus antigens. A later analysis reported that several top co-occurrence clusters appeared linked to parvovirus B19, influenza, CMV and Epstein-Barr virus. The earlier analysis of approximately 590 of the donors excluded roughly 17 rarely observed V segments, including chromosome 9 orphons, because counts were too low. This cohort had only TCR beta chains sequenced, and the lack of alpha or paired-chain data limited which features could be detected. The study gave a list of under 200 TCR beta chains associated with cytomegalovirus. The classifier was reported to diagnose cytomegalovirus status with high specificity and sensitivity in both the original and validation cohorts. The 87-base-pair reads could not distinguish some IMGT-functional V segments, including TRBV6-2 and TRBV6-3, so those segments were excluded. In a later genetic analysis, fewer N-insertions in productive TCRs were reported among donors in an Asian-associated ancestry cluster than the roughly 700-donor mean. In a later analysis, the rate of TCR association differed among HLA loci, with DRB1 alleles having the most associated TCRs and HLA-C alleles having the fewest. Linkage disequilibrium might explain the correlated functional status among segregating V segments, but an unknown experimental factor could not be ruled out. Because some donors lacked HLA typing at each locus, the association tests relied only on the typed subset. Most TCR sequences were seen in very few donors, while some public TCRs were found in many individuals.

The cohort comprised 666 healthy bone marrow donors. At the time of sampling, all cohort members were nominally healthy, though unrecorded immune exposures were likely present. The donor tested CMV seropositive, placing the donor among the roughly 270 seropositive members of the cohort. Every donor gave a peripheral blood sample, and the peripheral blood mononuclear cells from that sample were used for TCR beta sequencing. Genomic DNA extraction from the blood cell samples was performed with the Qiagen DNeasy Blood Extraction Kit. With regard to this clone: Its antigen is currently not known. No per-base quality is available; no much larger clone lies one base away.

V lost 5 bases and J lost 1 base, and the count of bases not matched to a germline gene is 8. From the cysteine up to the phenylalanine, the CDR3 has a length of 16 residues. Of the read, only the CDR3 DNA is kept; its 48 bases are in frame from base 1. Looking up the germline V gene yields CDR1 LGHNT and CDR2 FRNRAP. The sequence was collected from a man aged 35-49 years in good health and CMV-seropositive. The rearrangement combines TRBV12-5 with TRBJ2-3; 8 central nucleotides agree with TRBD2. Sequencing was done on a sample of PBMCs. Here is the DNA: TGTGCTAGTGGTGGGGGTAAGACTAGCGGCACAGATACGCAGTATTTT. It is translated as CASGGGKTSGTDTQYF.